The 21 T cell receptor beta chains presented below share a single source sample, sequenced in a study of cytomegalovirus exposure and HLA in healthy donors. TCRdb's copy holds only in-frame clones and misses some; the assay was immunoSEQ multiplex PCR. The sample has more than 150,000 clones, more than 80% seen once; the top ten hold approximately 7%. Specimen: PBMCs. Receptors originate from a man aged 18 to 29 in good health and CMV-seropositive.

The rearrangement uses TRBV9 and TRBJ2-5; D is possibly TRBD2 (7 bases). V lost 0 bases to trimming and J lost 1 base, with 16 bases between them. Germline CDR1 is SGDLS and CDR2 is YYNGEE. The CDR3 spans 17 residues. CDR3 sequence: CASSVGGRGGGQETQYF. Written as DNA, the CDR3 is TGTGCCAGCAGCGTAGGGGGGCGGGGAGGGGGCCAAGAGACCCAGTACTTC.

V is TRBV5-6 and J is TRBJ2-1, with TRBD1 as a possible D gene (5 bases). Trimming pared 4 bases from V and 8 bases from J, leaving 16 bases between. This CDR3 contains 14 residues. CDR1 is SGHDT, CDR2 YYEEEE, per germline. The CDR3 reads CASSPTTGIHEQFF. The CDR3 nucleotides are TGTGCCAGCAGCCCAACTACAGGCATCCATGAGCAGTTCTTC. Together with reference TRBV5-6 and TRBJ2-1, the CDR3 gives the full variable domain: DAGVTQSPTHLIKTRGQQVTLRCSPKSGHDTVSWYQQALGQGPQFIFQYYEEEERQRGNFPDRFSGHQFPNYSSELNVNALLLGDSALYLCASSPTTGIHEQFFGPGTRLTVL.

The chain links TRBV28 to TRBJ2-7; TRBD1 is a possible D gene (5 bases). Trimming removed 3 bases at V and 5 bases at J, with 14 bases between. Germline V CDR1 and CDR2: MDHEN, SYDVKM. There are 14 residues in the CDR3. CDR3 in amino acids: CASSFSRVAHEQYF. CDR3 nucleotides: TGTGCCAGCAGTTTTTCCAGGGTGGCCCACGAGCAGTACTTC.

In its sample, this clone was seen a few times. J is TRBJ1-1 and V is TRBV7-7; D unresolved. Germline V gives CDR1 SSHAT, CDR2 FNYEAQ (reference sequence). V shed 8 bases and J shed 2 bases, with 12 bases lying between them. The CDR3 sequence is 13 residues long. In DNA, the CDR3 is TGTGCCAGCTCGAGGGATGTTAACACTGAAGCTTTCTTT. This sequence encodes CASSRDVNTEAFF.

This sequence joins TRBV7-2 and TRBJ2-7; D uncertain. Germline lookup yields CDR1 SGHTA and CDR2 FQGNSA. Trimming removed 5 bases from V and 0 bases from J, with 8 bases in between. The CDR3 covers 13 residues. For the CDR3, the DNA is TGTGCCAGCAGCCCGGCGGTCTCCTACGAGCAGTACTTC. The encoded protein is CASSPAVSYEQYF.

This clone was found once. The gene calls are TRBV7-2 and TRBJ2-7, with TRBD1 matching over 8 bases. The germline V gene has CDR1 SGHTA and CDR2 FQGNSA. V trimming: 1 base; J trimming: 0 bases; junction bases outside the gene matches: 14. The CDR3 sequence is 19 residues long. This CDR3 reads CASSLVSGGETSLSYEQYF. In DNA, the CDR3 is TGTGCCAGCAGCTTAGTTTCAGGGGGCGAGACTTCCCTCTCCTACGAGCAGTACTTC.

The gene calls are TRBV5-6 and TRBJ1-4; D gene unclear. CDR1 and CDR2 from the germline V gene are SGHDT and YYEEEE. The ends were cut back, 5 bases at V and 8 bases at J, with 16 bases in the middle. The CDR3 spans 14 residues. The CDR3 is CASRARGGREKLFF. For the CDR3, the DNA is TGTGCCAGCAGGGCCCGAGGAGGTCGAGAAAAACTGTTTTTT. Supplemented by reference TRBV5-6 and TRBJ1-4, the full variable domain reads DAGVTQSPTHLIKTRGQQVTLRCSPKSGHDTVSWYQQALGQGPQFIFQYYEEEERQRGNFPDRFSGHQFPNYSSELNVNALLLGDSALYLCASRARGGREKLFFGSGTQLSVL.

The CDR3 DNA reads TGTGCCAGTAGTTACAGGGCTATGAACACTGAAGCTTTCTTT. Protein sequence: CASSYRAMNTEAFF. The gene calls are TRBV19 and TRBJ1-1; tentative D call: TRBD1 (6 bases). The ends were cut back, 5 bases at V and 0 bases at J, with 10 bases in the middle. This CDR3 comprises 14 residues. Germline V gene data show CDR1 as LNHDA and CDR2 as SQIVND (reference sequence).

For the CDR3, the DNA is TGTGCCAGCAGCTTGGGCGGACTGTCGGGCGAGCAGTACTTC. Amino acids: CASSLGGLSGEQYF. The chain combines TRBV7-9 with TRBJ2-7; possible D gene TRBD2, 5 bases. The CDR3 length is 14 residues. Germline loops: CDR1 SEHNR, CDR2 FQNEAQ (reference sequence). Trimming cost V 3 bases and J 6 bases, with 15 bases left between them.

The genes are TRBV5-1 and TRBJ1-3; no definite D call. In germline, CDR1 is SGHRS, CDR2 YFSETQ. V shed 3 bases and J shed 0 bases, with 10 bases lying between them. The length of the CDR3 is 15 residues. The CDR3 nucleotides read TGCGCCAGCAGCTCAGACACGTTCTCTGGAAACACCATATATTTT. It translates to CASSSDTFSGNTIYF.

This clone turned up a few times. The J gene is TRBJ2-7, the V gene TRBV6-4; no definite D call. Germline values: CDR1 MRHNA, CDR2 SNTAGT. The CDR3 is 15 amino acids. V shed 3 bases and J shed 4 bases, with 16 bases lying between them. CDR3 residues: CASSEVQAFEYEQYF. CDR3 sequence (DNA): TGTGCCAGCAGTGAAGTCCAGGCTTTTGAGTACGAGCAGTACTTC.

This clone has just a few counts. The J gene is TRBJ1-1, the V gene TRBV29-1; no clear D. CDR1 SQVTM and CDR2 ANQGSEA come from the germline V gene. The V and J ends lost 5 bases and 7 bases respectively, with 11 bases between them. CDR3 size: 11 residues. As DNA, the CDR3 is TGCAGCGTTTTCGGTCCCCTTGAAGCTTTCTTT. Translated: CSVFGPLEAFF.

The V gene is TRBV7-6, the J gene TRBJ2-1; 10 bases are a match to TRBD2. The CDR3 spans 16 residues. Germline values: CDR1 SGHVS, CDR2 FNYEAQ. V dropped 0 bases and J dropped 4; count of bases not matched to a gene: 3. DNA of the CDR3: TGTGCCAGCAGCTTAGCCGGGACTAGCGCGTACAATGAGCAGTTCTTC. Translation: CASSLAGTSAYNEQFF. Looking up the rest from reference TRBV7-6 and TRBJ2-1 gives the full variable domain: GAGVSQSPRYKVTKRGQDVALRCDPISGHVSLYWYRQALGQGPEFLTYFNYEAQQDKSGLPNDRFSAERPEGSISTLTIQRTEQRDSAMYRCASSLAGTSAYNEQFFGPGTRLTVL.

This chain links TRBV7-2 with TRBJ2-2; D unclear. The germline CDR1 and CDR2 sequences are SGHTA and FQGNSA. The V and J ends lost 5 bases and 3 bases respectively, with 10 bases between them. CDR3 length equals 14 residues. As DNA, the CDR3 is TGTGCCAGCAGCCGTCGGGTAGACACCGGGGAGCTGTTTTTT. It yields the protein CASSRRVDTGELFF.

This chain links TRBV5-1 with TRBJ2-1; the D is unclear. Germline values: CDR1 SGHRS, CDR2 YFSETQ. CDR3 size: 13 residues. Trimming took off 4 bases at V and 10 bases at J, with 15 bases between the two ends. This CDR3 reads CASSNPRGSEQFF. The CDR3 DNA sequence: TGCGCCAGCAGCAATCCACGCGGTTCAGAGCAGTTCTTC.

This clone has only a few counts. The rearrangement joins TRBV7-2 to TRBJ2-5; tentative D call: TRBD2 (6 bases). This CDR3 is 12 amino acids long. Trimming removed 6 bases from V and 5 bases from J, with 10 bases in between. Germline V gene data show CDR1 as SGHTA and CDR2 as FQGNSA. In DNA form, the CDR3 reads TGTGCCAGCAGAAGCCTAGCGGAGACCCAGTACTTC. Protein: CASRSLAETQYF.

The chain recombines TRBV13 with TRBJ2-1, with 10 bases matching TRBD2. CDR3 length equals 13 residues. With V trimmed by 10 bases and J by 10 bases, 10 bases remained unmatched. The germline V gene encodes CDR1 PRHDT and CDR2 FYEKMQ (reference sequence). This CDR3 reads CATKAGTSDEQFF. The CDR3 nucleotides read TGTGCCACCAAAGCCGGGACTAGCGACGAGCAGTTCTTC.

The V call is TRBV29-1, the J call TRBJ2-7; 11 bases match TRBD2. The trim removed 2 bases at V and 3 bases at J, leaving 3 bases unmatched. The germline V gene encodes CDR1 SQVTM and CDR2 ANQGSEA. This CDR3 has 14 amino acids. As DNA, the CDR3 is TGCAGCGTTGAATTAGCGGGAGGGTTCTACGAGCAGTACTTC. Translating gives CSVELAGGFYEQYF.

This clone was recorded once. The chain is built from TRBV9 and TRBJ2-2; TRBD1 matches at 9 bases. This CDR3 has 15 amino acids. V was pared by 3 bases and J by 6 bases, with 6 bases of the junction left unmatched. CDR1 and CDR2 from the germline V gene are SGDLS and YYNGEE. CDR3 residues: CASSEQGATPGELFF. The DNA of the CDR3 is TGTGCCAGCAGCGAACAGGGGGCTACACCCGGGGAGCTGTTTTTT.

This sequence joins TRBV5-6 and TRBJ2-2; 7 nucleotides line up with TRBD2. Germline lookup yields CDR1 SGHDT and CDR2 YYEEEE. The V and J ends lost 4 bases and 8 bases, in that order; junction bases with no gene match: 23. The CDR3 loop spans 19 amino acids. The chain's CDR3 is CASSPIGEKSGPGLGELFF. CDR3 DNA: TGTGCCAGCAGCCCTATCGGGGAAAAATCGGGTCCGGGACTAGGGGAGCTGTTTTTT.

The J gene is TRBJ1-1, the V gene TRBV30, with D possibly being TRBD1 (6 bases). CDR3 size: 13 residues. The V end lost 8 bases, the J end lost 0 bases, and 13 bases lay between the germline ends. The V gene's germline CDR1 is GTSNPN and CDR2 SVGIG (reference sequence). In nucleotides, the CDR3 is TGTGCCGGGACCAGGGGATTGAACACTGAAGCTTTCTTT. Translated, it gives CAGTRGLNTEAFF. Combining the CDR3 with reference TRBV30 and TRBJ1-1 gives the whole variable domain SQTIHQWPATLVQPVGSPLSLECTVEGTSNPNLYWYRQAAGRGLQLLFYSVGIGQISSEVPQNLSASRPQDRQFILSSKKLLLSDSGFYLCAGTRGLNTEAFFGQGTRLTVV.